This TCR beta chain was recovered during a study of vaccination and CD4 T cells after COVID-19. As regards this clonotype: The antigen remains unidentified.

CDR3 size: 15 residues. The V and J ends lost 1 base and 2 bases, in that order; junction bases with no gene match: 5. The germline gives CDR1 SGHRS, CDR2 YFSETQ. Whole-study findings and limits: Median counts of SARS-CoV-2-reactive clonotypes increased from roughly 21 to 40; this difference was not significant.

The time point was: late sampling 161 to 241 days after vaccination in three convalescent patients. The treatment is: approximately 9-day PBMC culture with coronavirus spike peptide pools or control peptides (ViraFEST assay). Sequenced with the Oncomine TCR Beta short-read assay was DNA taken from cultured CD4+ T cells. TCRdb reprocessed the PCR reads with MiXCR, giving one entry per CDR3 protein. Among some 21,000 distinct CDR3 sequences listed, 46% were seen once. The receptor's source is a human donor who had recovered from COVID-19. The rearrangement links TRBV5-1 to TRBJ2-7; TRBD1 matches 8 bases. Sample: CD4+ T cells from blood, cultured in vitro, taken about 7 months after SARS-CoV-2 vaccination. The CDR3 DNA sequence: TGCGCCAGCAGCTTGACAGGGGGTGATGCCTACGAGCAGTACTTC. Its protein is CASSLTGGDAYEQYF.